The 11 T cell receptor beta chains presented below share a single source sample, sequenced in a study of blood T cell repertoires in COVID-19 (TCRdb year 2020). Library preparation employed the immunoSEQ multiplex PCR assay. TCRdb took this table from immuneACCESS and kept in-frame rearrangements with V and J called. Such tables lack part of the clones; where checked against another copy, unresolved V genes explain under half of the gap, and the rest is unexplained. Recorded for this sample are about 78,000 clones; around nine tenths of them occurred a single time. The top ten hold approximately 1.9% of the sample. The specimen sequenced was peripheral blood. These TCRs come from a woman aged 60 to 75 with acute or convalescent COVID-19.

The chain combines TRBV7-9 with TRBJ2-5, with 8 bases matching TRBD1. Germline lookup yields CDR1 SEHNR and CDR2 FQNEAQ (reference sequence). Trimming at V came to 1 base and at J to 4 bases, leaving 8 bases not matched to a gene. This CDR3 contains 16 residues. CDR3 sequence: CASSLVRGTGGETQYF. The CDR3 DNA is TGTGCCAGCAGCTTAGTGAGAGGGACAGGCGGAGAGACCCAGTACTTC.

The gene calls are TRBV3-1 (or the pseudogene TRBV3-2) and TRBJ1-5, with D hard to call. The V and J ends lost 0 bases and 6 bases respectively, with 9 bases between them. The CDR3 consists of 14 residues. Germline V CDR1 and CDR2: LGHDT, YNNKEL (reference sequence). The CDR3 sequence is CASSQEPRSQPQHF. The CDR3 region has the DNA TGTGCCAGCAGCCAAGAGCCCCGGAGTCAGCCCCAGCATTTT.

In DNA form, the CDR3 reads TGTGCCATCAGTACGGGGGTTGCTGAAGCTTTCTTT. It specifies CAISTGVAEAFF. This rearrangement joins TRBV10-3 to TRBJ1-1; perhaps TRBD1 as D (5 bases). The germline V gene encodes CDR1 ENHRY and CDR2 SYGVKD. The CDR3 runs 12 residues. Trimming took 5 bases from V and 6 from J, leaving 10 bases between them.

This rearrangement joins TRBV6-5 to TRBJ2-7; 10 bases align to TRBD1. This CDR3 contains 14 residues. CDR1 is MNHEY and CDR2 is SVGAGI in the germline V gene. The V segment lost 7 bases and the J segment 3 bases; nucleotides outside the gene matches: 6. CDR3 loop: CASNTGQGLYEQYF. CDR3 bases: TGTGCCAGCAATACGGGACAGGGGCTCTACGAGCAGTACTTC.

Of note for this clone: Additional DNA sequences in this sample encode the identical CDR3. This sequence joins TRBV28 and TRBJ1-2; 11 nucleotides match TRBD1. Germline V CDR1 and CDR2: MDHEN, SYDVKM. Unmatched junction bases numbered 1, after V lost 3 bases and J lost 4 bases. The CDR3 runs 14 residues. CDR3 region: CASSFGQGAYGYTF. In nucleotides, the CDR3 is TGTGCCAGCAGTTTTGGACAGGGGGCCTATGGCTACACCTTC.

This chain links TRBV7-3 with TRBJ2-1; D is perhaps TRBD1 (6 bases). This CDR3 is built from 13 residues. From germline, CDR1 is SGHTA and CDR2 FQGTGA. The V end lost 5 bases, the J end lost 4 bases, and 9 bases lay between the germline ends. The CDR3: CASSRGQYNEQFF. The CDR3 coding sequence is TGTGCCAGCAGCCGTGGACAGTACAATGAGCAGTTCTTC.

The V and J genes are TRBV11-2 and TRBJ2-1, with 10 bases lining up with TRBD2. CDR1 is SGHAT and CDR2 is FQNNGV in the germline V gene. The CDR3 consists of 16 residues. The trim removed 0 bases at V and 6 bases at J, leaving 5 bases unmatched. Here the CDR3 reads CASSLDIGTSVNEQFF. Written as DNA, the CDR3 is TGTGCCAGCAGCTTAGATATTGGGACTAGCGTCAATGAGCAGTTCTTC.

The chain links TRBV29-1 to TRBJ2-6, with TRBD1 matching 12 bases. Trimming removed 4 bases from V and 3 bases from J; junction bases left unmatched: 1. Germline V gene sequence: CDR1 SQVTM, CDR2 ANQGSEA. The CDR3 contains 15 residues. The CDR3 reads CSVGDRGRGANVLTF. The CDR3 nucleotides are TGCAGCGTTGGGGACAGGGGGCGTGGGGCCAACGTCCTGACTTTC.

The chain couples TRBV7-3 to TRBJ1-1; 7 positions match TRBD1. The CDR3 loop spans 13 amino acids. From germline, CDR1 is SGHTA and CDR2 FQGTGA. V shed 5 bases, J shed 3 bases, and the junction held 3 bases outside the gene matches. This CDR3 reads CASSGQGDTEAFF. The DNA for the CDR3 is TGTGCCAGCAGCGGTCAGGGGGACACTGAAGCTTTCTTT.

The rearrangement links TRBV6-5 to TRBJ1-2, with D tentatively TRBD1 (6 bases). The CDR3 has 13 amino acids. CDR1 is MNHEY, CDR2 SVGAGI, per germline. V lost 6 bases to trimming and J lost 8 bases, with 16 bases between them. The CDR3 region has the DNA TGTGCCAGCAGCCACGGGGGGGCTGACGGCTACACCTTC. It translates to CASSHGGADGYTF.

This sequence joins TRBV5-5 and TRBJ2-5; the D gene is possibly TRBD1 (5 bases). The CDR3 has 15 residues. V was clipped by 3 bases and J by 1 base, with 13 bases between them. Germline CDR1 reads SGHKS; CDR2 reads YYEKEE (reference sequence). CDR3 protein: CASSYQGLTQETQYF. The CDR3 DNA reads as TGTGCCAGCAGCTACCAGGGCTTAACCCAAGAGACCCAGTACTTC.